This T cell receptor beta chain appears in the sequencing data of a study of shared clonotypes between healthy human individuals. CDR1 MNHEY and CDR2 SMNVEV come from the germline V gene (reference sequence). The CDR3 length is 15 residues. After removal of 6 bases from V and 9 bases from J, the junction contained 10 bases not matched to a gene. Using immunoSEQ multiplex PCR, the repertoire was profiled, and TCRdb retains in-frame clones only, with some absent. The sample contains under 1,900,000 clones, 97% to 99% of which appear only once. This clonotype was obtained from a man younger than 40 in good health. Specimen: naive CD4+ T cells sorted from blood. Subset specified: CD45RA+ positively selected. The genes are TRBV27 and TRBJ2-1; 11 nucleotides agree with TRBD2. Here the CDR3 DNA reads TGTGCCAGCAGGCCCACTAGCGGGAGTTTCAGTGAGCAGTTCTTC. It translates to CASRPTSGSFSEQFF.